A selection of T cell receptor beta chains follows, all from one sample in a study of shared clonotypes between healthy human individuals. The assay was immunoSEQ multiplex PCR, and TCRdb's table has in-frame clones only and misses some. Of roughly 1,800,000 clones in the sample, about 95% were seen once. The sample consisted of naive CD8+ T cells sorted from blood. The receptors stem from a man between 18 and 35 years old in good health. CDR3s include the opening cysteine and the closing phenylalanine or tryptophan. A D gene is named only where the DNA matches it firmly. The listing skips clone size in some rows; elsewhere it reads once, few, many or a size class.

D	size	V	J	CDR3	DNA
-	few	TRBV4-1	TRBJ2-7	CASSQVRAEYYEQYF	TGCGCCAGCAGCCAAGTTCGTGCAGAGTACTACGAGCAGTACTTC
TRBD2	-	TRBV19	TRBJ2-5	CASSPIGGGRRETQYF	TGTGCCAGTAGTCCCATCGGGGGCGGGAGGAGAGAGACCCAGTACTTC
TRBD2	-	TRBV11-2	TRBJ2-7	CASSLEAGAHYEQYF	TGTGCCAGCAGCTTAGAAGCGGGGGCCCACTACGAGCAGTACTTC
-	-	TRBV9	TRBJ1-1	CASSAQGYTEAFF	TGTGCCAGCAGCGCACAGGGATACACTGAAGCTTTCTTT
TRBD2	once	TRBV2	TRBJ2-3	CASSEWGAGALTDTQYF	TGTGCCAGCAGTGAATGGGGAGCGGGGGCGCTCACAGATACGCAGTATTTT
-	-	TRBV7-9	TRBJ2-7	CASSLGEIPYEQYF	TGTGCCAGCAGCTTAGGCGAGATTCCGTACGAGCAGTACTTC
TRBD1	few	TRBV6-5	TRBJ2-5	CASSYSDRPGTETQYF	TGTGCCAGCAGTTACTCGGACAGGCCCGGGACAGAGACCCAGTACTTC
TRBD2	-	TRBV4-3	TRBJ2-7	CASSQGLAGTSNSYEQYF	TGCGCCAGCAGCCAAGGACTAGCGGGAACCTCCAACTCCTACGAGCAGTACTTC
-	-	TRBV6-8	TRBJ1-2	CASSYVRAGANYGYTF	TGTGCCAGCAGTTACGTGCGGGCAGGGGCAAACTATGGCTACACCTTC
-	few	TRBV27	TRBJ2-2	CASTWLGGGNTGELFF	TGTGCCAGCACCTGGCTGGGGGGAGGCAACACCGGGGAGCTGTTTTTT
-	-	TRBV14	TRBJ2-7	CASSQVTGPHEQYF	TGTGCCAGCAGCCAAGTGACAGGTCCCCACGAGCAGTACTTC
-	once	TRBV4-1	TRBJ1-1	CASSQVPGALTEAFF	TGCGCCAGCAGCCAAGTACCGGGGGCTTTAACTGAAGCTTTCTTT
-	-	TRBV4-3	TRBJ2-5	CASSQDLTAQETQYF	TGCGCCAGCAGCCAAGATCTGACTGCACAAGAGACCCAGTACTTC
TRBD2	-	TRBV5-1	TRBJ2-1	CASSSTGTSGHEQFF	TGCGCCAGCAGCTCGACCGGGACTAGCGGTCATGAGCAGTTCTTC
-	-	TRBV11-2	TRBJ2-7	CASSLVRDTYEQYF	TGTGCCAGCAGCTTAGTACGGGACACCTACGAGCAGTACTTC
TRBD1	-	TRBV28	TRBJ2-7	CASEGAGTGYEQYF	TGTGCCAGCGAAGGAGCCGGGACAGGGTACGAGCAGTACTTC
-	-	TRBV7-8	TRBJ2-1	CASCKMGNYNEQFF	TGTGCCAGCTGCAAGATGGGAAACTACAATGAGCAGTTCTTC
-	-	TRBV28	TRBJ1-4	CASSHFQNEKLFF	TGTGCCAGCTCTCACTTCCAAAATGAAAAACTGTTTTTT
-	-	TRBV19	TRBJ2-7	CASSLGHPYEQYF	TGTGCCAGTAGTTTGGGGCACCCCTACGAGCAGTACTTC
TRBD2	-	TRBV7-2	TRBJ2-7	CASSPPPAGNEQYF	TGTGCCAGCAGCCCGCCGCCAGCGGGAAACGAGCAGTACTTC
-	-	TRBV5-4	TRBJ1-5	CASSRDGNQPQHF	TGTGCCAGCAGCAGGGACGGGAATCAGCCCCAGCATTTT
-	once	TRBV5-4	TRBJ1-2	CASSLQEGGGGDGYTF	TGTGCCAGCAGCTTGCAGGAAGGGGGTGGAGGCGATGGCTACACCTTC
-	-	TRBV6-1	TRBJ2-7	CASSEAGPPYEQYF	TGTGCCAGCAGTGAAGCGGGGCCCCCCTACGAGCAGTACTTC
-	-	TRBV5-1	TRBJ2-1	CASSYLADNEQFF	TGCGCCAGCAGCTACCTGGCTGACAATGAGCAGTTCTTC
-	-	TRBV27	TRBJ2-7	CASSPGQAYEQYF	TGTGCCAGCTCTCCAGGACAAGCCTACGAGCAGTACTTC
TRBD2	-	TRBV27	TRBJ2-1	CASSLSSGAYNEQFF	TGTGCCAGCAGTTTGTCTAGCGGGGCCTACAATGAGCAGTTCTTC
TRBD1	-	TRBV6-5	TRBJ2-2	CASSFGQGETGELFF	TGTGCCAGCAGTTTTGGACAGGGTGAGACCGGGGAGCTGTTTTTT
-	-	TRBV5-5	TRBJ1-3	CASSLVPQIGNTIYF	TGTGCCAGCAGCTTGGTGCCCCAAATTGGAAACACCATATATTTT
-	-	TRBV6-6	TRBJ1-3	CASSTPLGPINTIYF	TGTGCCAGCAGTACCCCCTTGGGCCCGATAAACACCATATATTTT
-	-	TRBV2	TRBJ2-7	CASSDRERLHEQYF	TGTGCCAGCAGTGACAGGGAGCGACTCCACGAGCAGTACTTC
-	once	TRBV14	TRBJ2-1	CASSSGTYNEQFF	TGTGCCAGCTCCTCCGGGACCTACAATGAGCAGTTCTTC
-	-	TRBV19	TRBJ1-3	CASRLQDFSGNTIYF	TGTGCCAGTAGATTACAGGATTTCTCTGGAAACACCATATATTTT
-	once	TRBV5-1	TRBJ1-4	CASSQGPGMGKLFF	TGCGCCAGCAGCCAGGGACCTGGAATGGGAAAACTGTTTTTT
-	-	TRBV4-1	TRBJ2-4	CASREPSGIQYF	TGCGCCAGCAGAGAGCCCTCTGGCATTCAGTACTTC
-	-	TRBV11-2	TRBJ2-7	CASSLAGPSSYEQYF	TGTGCCAGCAGCTTAGCAGGGCCAAGCTCCTACGAGCAGTACTTC
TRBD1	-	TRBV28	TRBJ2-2	CASRLTGGETGELFF	TGTGCCAGCAGATTGACAGGGGGCGAGACCGGGGAGCTGTTTTTT
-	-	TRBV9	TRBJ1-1	CASSVRGGRNTEAFF	TGTGCCAGCAGCGTTCGCGGGGGTCGGAACACTGAAGCTTTCTTT
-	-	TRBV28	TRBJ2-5	CASSLGLGETQYF	TGTGCCAGCAGTTTGGGTCTAGGAGAGACCCAGTACTTC
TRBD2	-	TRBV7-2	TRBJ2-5	CASSLGTGTSWTQYF	TGTGCCAGCAGCTTAGGGACCGGGACTAGTTGGACCCAGTACTTC
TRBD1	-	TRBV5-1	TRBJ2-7	CASSMMGQGGAEQYF	TGCGCCAGCAGCATGATGGGACAGGGGGGTGCCGAGCAGTACTTC
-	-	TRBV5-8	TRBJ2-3	CASSLGGTPDTQYF	TGTGCCAGCAGCTTAGGGGGTACCCCAGATACGCAGTATTTT
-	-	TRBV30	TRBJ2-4	CASRSGGDIQYF	TGTGCCTCCCGTTCCGGCGGGGACATTCAGTACTTC
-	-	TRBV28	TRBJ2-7	CASSLLGREVDEQYF	TGTGCCAGCAGTTTGCTGGGTAGGGAAGTCGACGAGCAGTACTTC
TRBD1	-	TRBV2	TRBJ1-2	CASSGQAGAVYGYTF	TGTGCCAGCAGCGGACAGGCCGGGGCGGTCTATGGCTACACCTTC
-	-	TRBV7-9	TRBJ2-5	CASSLWDSETQYF	TGTGCCAGCAGCTTATGGGATTCAGAGACCCAGTACTTC
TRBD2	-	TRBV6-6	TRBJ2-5	CASTSGTSGLETQYF	TGTGCCAGCACTTCCGGGACTAGCGGCTTAGAGACCCAGTACTTC
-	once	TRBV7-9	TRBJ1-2	CASSPMQGLYGYTF	TGTGCCAGCAGCCCCATGCAGGGGCTCTATGGCTACACCTTC
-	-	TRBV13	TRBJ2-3	CASSLREGADTQYF	TGTGCCAGCAGCTTAAGGGAGGGGGCGGATACGCAGTATTTT
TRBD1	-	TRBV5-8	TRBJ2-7	CASSFRTGNYEQYF	TGTGCCAGCAGCTTCCGGACAGGGAACTACGAGCAGTACTTC
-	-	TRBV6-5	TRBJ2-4	CASSYSRSKNIQYF	TGTGCCAGCAGTTACTCCAGGTCCAAAAACATTCAGTACTTC
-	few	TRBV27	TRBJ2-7	CASSLSQGSDEQYF	TGTGCCAGCAGTTTATCACAGGGTTCGGACGAGCAGTACTTC
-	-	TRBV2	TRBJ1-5	CASSDSDPGSNQPQHF	TGTGCCAGCAGTGACTCGGACCCCGGCAGCAATCAGCCCCAGCATTTT
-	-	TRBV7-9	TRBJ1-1	CASSQYPQDTEAFF	TGTGCCAGCAGCCAATATCCCCAGGACACTGAAGCTTTCTTT
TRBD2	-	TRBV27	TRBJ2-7	CASSASGGPNSYEQYF	TGTGCCAGCAGTGCTAGCGGGGGTCCGAATTCCTACGAGCAGTACTTC